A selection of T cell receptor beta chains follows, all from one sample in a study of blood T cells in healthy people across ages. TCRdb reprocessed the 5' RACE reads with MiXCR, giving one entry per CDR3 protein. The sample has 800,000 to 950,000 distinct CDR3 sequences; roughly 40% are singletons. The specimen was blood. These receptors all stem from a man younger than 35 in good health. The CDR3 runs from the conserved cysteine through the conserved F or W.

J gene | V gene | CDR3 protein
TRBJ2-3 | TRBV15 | CATSRDFRPEDTQYF
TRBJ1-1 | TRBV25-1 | CASSSNENTEAFF
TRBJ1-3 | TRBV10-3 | CAISESPRVVGNTIYF
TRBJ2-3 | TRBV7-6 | CASSPYAGTSDNTQYF
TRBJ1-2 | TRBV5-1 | CASSLDVGQSFYGYTF
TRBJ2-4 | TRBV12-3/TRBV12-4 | CASSLDRANIQYF
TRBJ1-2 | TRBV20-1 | CSARGQGLYGYTF
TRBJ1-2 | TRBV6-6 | CASDDQAAFNYGYTF
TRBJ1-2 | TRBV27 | CASSPPGTGRYGYTF
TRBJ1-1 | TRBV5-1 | CASSLGPGGHLNTEAFF
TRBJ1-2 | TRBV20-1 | CSAGDTPNYGYTF
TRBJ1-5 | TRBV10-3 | CAIGGTANNQPQHF
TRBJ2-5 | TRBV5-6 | CASSFSGAETQYF
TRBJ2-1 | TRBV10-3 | CATNPRTGSSYNEQFF
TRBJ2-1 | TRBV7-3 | CASILKGGLAGVNEQFF
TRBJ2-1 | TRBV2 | CASPARDRDNEQFF
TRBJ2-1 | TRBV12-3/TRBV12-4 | CASSGGASGNEQFF
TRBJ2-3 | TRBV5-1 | CASSPQGKGGPDTQYF
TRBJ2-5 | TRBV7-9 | CASSPVVGQETQYF
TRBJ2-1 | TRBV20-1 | CSARDRPYNEQFF
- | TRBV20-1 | CSARSPGQGASYNEQYF
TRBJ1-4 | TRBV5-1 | CASSRMRGEGNEKLFF
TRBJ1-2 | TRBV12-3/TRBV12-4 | CASSLSGIPGIYGYTF
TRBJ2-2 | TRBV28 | CASRGYTGELFF
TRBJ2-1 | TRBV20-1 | CSAQYAHREQFF
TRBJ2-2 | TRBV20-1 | CSARPRTSGQTGELFF
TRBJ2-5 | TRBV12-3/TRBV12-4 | CASSFGKGRVATQYF
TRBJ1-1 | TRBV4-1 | CASRPLKPGNTEAFF
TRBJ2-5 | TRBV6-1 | CASSEMGFGQYF
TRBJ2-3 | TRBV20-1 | CSAKGLAGGPYNPDTQYF
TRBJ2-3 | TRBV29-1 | CSVAAGVTDTQYF
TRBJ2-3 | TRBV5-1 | CASSLTGTSVGDTQYF